What follows is one T cell receptor (beta chain) and its context. This sample is part of a study of CD8+CD57+ T cells in acquired aplastic anemia. Patients chosen for sequencing had CD8+CD57+ cells that had expanded, as shown by flow cytometry. Genomic DNA acted as the template from which TCR beta VDJ combination and CDR3 sequence profiling were carried out. TCRdb analysed the reads with MiXCR anew, one entry per CDR3 protein. The data contain about 190,000 distinct CDR3 sequences, more than 45% of them singletons. The ends lost 5 bases at V and 9 bases at J; junction bases unmatched: 7. Germline V gene sequence: CDR1 KGHDR, CDR2 SFDVKD. The CDR3 covers 13 residues.

The chain joins TRBV24-1 to TRBJ2-3, with 7 bases aligning to TRBD2. The clonotype was recovered from a human donor with aplastic anemia. Material: sorted CD4+, CD8+, or CD8+CD57+ T cells (not recorded which) from PBMCs. CDR3 in amino acids: CATSGASGRTQYF. CDR3 DNA: TGTGCCACCAGTGGGGCTAGCGGCCGGACGCAGTATTTT.